This TCR beta chain was captured by sequencing in a study of PD-L1 blockade in urothelial cancer. Study-wide background: Previous chemotherapy exposure amounted to 0 to 3 regimens for patients. T cells were recovered from blood samples at a median of roughly 150,000.

Trimming removed 5 bases from V and 3 bases from J, with 13 bases in between. Germline CDR1 and CDR2: SEHNR and FQNEAQ (reference sequence). The CDR3 covers 14 residues. Findings of the study overall: Tumor-associated blood clones were expanded more by durable-benefit patients at 3 weeks.

Libraries were prepared by immunoSEQ multiplex PCR; TCRdb keeps only in-frame clonotypes and omits some of them. The sample shows 56,000 or so clones, roughly 85% of them seen only once. Time point defined: pretreatment peripheral blood. Patients suffered from locally advanced or metastatic urothelial carcinoma. On this clone itself: Its antigen is unidentified.

This TCR was sampled from an older man with urothelial cancer. V is TRBV7-9 and J is TRBJ1-2; D ambiguous. The sample consisted of PBMCs, taken around atezolizumab (anti-PD-L1) treatment. CDR3 protein: CASSTPLRHYGYTF. The CDR3 region has the DNA TGTGCCAGCAGCACCCCACTCAGGCACTATGGCTACACCTTC.